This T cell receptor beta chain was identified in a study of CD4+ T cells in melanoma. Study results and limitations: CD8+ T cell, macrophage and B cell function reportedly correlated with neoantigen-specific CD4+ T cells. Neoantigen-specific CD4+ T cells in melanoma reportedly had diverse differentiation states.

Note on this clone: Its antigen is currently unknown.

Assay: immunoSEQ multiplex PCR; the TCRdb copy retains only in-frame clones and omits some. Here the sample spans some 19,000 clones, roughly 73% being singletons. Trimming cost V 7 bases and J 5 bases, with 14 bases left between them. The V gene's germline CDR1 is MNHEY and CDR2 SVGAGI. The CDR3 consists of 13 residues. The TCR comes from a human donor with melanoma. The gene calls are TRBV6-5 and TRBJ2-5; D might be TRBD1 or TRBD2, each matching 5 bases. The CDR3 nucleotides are TGTGCCAGCACCCGGGGCGTCAGGGAGACCCAGTACTTC. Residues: CASTRGVRETQYF.